The T cell receptor beta chain under discussion was sequenced for a study of cytomegalovirus exposure and HLA in healthy donors (TCRdb year 2017). With respect to the entire study: According to a later analysis, one platform produced both the 110 or so validation repertoires and the approximately 670 repertoires of the first cohort. The aim of the study was to test whether cataloging public T cell receptors could identify signatures of past pathogen exposure. To predict cytomegalovirus infection status, the study combined high-throughput TCR immunosequencing, statistical association of individual TCRs with disease status, and machine learning. A separate validation cohort of 100 to 150 different subjects was used in addition to the 666-subject first cohort.

The donors belonged to the validation cohort of roughly 120 subjects, which was separate from the roughly 670-subject first cohort. A note on this clone: Its target antigen remains unknown. Base qualities are missing; no much larger clone stands one base away.

Points the paper makes about the study in general: All 120 or so repertoires were used to score co-occurrence in the validation cohort in a later analysis, because that analysis had no HLA typing for the cohort. A few of the identified cytomegalovirus-associated TCR beta chains were confirmed in vitro to be specific for cytomegalovirus antigens. The classifier was reported to diagnose cytomegalovirus status with high specificity and sensitivity in both the original and validation cohorts. Most TCR sequences were observed very rarely across donors, whereas some public TCRs were present in many individuals. According to the authors, the approach could potentially be generalized to other disease states and immunological phenotypes. In the study, about 150 TCR beta chains were listed as associated with cytomegalovirus. Of the cluster scores, roughly 95% were above 0 in a later analysis, which found that TCRs clustered in the first cohort also tended to co-occur in the roughly 130 validation repertoires.

The library was made by the immunoSEQ multiplex PCR assay. From the authors' description of their analysis: To diagnose cytomegalovirus status from the catalog of TCR beta chain sequences, a statistical classification framework was built. Drawn from immuneACCESS, this table holds only the in-frame rearrangements with V and J called that TCRdb kept. Clones are partly lost; checked studies trace under half to an unresolved V gene and leave the rest unexplained. V and J calls plus clone size are reproduced from that table; the DNA served to infer D and trimming. Counted in this sample were 150,000 to 250,000 clones; roughly 77% of them appeared once. Of the sample, 1.2% is held by the ten largest clones. From cysteine to phenylalanine, the CDR3 is 12 amino acids long. Solely the CDR3 DNA is kept, with 36 bases framed from the first base. Looking up the germline V gene yields CDR1 SQVTM and CDR2 ANQGSEA. V sheds 6 bases and J sheds 5 bases, leaving 13 bases between their ends.

The sample taken for sequencing was PBMCs. The TCR was taken from a woman in her thirties in good health and CMV-seronegative. Here the chain combines TRBV29-1 and TRBJ2-5; a tentative D call is TRBD1 (6 bases match). The CDR3 corresponds to CSVAAGVETQYF. The DNA sequence is TGCAGCGTCGCCGCAGGGGTCGAGACCCAGTACTTC.